The T cell receptor (beta chain) described here comes from a study of T cell changes during pregnancy in multiple sclerosis. V was pared by 3 bases and J by 5 bases, with 8 bases of the junction left unmatched. The CDR3 has 14 residues. Germline V gene lookup returns CDR1 SQVTM and CDR2 ANQGSEA. The table came from immunoSEQ multiplex PCR; TCRdb's copy has only in-frame clones and leaves some out. The sample consists of about 46,000 clones, around 92% of them appearing once. The sequences come from CD8+ T cells from peripheral blood mononuclear cells, collected in the first trimester of pregnancy. This sequence joins TRBV29-1 and TRBJ2-7, with 9 bases fitting TRBD1. This sequence was found in a female donor with multiple sclerosis, enrolled in a pregnancy study. The chain's CDR3 is CSVDPGTGRNEQYF. DNA of the CDR3: TGCAGCGTTGACCCCGGGACAGGGCGGAACGAGCAGTACTTC.